The present TCR beta chain was sequenced within a study of blood T cell repertoires in COVID-19. On the study more broadly: Acute-phase and convalescent COVID-19 samples originated in the United States, Italy and Spain. The cDNA or gDNA used as material had been derived from T cells, B-cell-depleted T cells, or PBMCs.

The CDR3 contains 14 residues. Trimming removed 4 bases at V and 0 bases at J, with 10 bases between. The V gene's germline CDR1 is SGDLS and CDR2 YYNGEE. Some clones are missing from TCRdb's copy, which holds only in-frame ones; the method was immunoSEQ multiplex PCR. The sample contains roughly 190,000 clones, around 84% of which appear only once. The chain combines TRBV9 with TRBJ1-1; D unresolved. The source material was peripheral blood. This clonotype originated in a woman in her seventies with COVID-19, enrolled during active disease. The CDR3 DNA reads as TGTGCCAGCAGCCCGGGGTTCATGAACACTGAAGCTTTCTTT. Translated: CASSPGFMNTEAFF.